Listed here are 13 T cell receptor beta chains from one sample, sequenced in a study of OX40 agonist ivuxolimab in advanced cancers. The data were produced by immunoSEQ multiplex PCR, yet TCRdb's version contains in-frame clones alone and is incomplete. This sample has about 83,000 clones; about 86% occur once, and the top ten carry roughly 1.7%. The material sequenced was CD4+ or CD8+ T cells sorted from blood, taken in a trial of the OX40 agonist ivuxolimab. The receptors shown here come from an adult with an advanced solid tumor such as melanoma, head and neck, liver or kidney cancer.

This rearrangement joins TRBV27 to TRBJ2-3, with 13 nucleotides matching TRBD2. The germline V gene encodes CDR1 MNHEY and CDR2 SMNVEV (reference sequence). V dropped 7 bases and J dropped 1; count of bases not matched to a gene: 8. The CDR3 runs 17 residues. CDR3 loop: CASTRLAGGLRTDTQYF. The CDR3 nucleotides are TGTGCCAGCACGAGACTAGCGGGGGGACTTCGCACAGATACGCAGTATTTT.

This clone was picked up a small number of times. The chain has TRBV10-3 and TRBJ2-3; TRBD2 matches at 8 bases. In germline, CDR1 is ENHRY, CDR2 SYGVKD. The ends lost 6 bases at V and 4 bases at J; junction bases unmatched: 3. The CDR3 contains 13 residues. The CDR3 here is CAISLGGADTQYF. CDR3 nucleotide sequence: TGTGCCATCAGCCTCGGGGGGGCAGATACGCAGTATTTT.

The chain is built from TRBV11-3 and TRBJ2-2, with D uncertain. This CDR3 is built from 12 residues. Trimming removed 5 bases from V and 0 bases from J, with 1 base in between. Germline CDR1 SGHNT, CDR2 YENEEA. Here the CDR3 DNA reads TGTGCCAGCAGCCCGAACACCGGGGAGCTGTTTTTT. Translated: CASSPNTGELFF.

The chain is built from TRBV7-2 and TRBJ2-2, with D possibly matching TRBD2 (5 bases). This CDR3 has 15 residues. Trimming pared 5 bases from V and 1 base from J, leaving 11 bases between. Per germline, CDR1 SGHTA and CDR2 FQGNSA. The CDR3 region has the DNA TGTGCCAGCAGCGCCCTAGCTAGGAACACCGGGGAGCTGTTTTTT. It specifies CASSALARNTGELFF. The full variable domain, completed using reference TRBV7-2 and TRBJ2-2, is GAGVSQSPSNKVTEKGKDVELRCDPISGHTALYWYRQSLGQGLEFLIYFQGNSAPDKSGLPSDRFSAERTGGSVSTLTIQRTQQEDSAVYLCASSALARNTGELFFGEGSRLTVL.

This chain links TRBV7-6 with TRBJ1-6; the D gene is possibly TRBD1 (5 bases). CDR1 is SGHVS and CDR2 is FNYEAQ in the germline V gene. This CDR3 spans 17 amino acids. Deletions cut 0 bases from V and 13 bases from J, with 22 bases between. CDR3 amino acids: CASSLAPPPGSGVPLHF. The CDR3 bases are TGTGCCAGCAGCTTAGCCCCTCCTCCAGGGTCCGGGGTTCCCCTCCACTTT.

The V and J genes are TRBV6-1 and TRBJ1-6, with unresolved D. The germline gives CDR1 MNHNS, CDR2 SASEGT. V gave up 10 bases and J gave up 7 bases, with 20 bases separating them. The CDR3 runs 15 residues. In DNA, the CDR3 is TGTGCCACTCGGGGTATTGGGGTGGGCAATTCACCCCTCCACTTT. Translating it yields CATRGIGVGNSPLHF.

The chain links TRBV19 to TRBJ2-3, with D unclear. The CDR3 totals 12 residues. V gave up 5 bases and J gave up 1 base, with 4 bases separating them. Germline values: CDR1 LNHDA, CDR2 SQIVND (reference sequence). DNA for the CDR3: TGTGCCAGTAGTTTCCGCACAGATACGCAGTATTTT. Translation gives CASSFRTDTQYF.

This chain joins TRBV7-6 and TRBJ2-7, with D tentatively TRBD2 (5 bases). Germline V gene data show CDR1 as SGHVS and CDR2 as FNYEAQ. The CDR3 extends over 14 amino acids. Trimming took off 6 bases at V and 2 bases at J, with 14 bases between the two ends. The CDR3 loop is CASSHTGNPYEQYF. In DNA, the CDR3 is TGTGCCAGCAGTCACACCGGGAATCCCTACGAGCAGTACTTC.

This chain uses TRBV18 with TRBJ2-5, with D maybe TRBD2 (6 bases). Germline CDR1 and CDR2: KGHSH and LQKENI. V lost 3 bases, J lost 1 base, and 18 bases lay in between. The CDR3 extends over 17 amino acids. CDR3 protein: CASSPAGIRRRQETQYF. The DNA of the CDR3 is TGTGCCAGCTCACCCGCGGGGATAAGACGGCGCCAAGAGACCCAGTACTTC.

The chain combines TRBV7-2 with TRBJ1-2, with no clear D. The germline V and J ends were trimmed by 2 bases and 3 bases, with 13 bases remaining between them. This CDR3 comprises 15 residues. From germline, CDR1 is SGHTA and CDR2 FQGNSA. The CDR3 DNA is TGTGCCAGCAGCTTAAGACGAGACGGAGACTATGGCTACACCTTC. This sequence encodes CASSLRRDGDYGYTF.

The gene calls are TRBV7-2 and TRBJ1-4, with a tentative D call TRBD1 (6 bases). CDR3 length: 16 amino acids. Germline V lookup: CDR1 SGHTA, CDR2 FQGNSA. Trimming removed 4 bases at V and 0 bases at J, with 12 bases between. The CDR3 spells CASSSRDMATNEKLFF. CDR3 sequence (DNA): TGTGCCAGCAGCTCCCGGGACATGGCAACTAATGAAAAACTGTTTTTT.

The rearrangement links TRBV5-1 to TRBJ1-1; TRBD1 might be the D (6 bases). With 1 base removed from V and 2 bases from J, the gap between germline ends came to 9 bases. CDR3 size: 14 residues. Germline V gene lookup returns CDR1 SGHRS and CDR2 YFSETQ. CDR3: CASSLRTVNTEAFF. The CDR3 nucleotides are TGCGCCAGCAGCTTGAGGACAGTCAACACTGAAGCTTTCTTT.

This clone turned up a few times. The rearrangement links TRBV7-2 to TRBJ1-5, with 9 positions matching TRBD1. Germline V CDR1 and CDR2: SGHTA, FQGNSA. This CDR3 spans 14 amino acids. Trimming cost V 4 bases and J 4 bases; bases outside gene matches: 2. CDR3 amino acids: CASSSDRGNQPQHF. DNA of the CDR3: TGTGCCAGCAGCTCCGACAGGGGGAATCAGCCCCAGCATTTT.